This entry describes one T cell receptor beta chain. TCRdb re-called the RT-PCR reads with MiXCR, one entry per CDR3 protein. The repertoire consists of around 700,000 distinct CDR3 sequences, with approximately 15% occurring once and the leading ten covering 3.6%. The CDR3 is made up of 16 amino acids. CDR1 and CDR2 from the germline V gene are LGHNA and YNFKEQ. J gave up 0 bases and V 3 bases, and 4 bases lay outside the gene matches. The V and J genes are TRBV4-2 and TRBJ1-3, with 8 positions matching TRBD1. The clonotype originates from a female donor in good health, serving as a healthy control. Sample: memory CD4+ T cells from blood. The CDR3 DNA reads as TGTGCCAGCAGCCAGCCGGACAGGGACTCTGGAAACACCATATATTTT. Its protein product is CASSQPDRDSGNTIYF.